Following are 17 T cell receptor beta chains from one sample sequenced in a study of technical replicates of blood from a handful of donors (dated by TCRdb to about 2017). Libraries were made using the immunoSEQ multiplex PCR assay. This is the immuneACCESS table as TCRdb keeps it, with only in-frame sequences that have V and J called. A part of the clones is gone; compared with another copy, unresolved V genes explain less than half, and the rest is unexplained. Across this sample there are some 62,000 clones, with about 89% seen only once. The ten top clones hold about 5% of the sample. Sequenced material: PBMCs. These receptors all come from a human donor in good health. Some clones in this sample may be carry-over from other donors' samples.

The genes are TRBV9 and TRBJ1-1; 8 bases are a match to TRBD1. Per germline, CDR1 SGDLS and CDR2 YYNGEE. V shed 3 bases and J 2 bases; nucleotides not matched to a gene: 6. The CDR3 is made up of 15 amino acids. The CDR3 loop reads CASSARTGTNTEAFF. CDR3 sequence (DNA): TGTGCCAGCAGCGCCCGGACAGGGACTAACACTGAAGCTTTCTTT.

This chain's CDR3 is CATSSRAGSNQPQHF. The CDR3, as DNA: TGTGCCACCAGCTCCCGTGCAGGGTCCAATCAGCCCCAGCATTTT. The chain recombines TRBV15 with TRBJ1-5; D is possibly TRBD1 (5 bases). V was clipped by 5 bases and J by 3 bases, with 14 bases between them. From germline, CDR1 is LNHNV and CDR2 YYDKDF (reference sequence). The CDR3 is 15 amino acids.

The rearrangement links TRBV30 to TRBJ2-1, with 8 positions matching TRBD2. The CDR3 loop spans 14 amino acids. The germline V gene has CDR1 GTSNPN and CDR2 SVGIG (reference sequence). V dropped 4 bases and J dropped 10; count of bases not matched to a gene: 12. The CDR3 loop is CAWTAGTRILEQFF. The DNA for the CDR3 is TGTGCCTGGACAGCCGGGACTAGGATTTTGGAGCAGTTCTTC.

V gene TRBV5-8 combines with J gene TRBJ1-4, with 7 nucleotides matching TRBD1. V lost 2 bases, J lost 0 bases, and 4 bases stayed unmatched. Germline CDR1 and CDR2: SGHTS and YDEGEE. This CDR3 is 16 amino acids long. CDR3: CASSLGQAATNEKLFF. The CDR3 DNA sequence: TGTGCCAGCAGCTTAGGACAGGCCGCAACTAATGAAAAACTGTTTTTT.

J is TRBJ2-3 and V is TRBV4-3; 11 nucleotides match TRBD2. Germline CDR1 is LGHNA and CDR2 is YSLEER. Trimming removed 4 bases from V and 6 bases from J; junction bases left unmatched: 0. CDR3 length: 13 residues. This CDR3 is CASSPSGGDTQYF. Here the CDR3 DNA reads TGCGCCAGCAGCCCTAGCGGGGGGGATACGCAGTATTTT.

The chain couples TRBV7-3 to TRBJ2-3, with D unresolved. The germline CDR1 and CDR2 sequences are SGHTA and FQGTGA. The CDR3 extends over 14 amino acids. Trimming took 2 bases from V and 5 from J, leaving 11 bases between them. CDR3 protein: CASSLSLVLDTQYF. CDR3 DNA: TGTGCCAGCAGCTTATCCCTAGTCTTAGATACGCAGTATTTT.

The chain recombines TRBV7-6 with TRBJ1-5; D is unresolved. Germline CDR1 is SGHVS and CDR2 is FNYEAQ. This CDR3 has 16 amino acids. The V and J ends lost 1 base and 0 bases respectively, with 10 bases between them. CDR3 residues: CASSLGAPYSNQPQHF. As DNA, the CDR3 is TGTGCCAGCAGCTTAGGGGCACCTTATAGCAATCAGCCCCAGCATTTT.

V and J are TRBV19 and TRBJ2-7, with 7 bases fitting TRBD1. CDR1 is LNHDA, CDR2 SQIVND, per germline (reference sequence). Germline trimming cut 5 bases from V and 7 bases from J; bases unmatched to any gene: 17. The CDR3 length is 16 residues. CDR3 nucleotides: TGTGCCAGTAGTCGTACAGGGGCCCAGAAAGGCCGTGAGCAGTACTTC. It codes for CASSRTGAQKGREQYF. Looking up the rest from reference TRBV19 and TRBJ2-7 gives the full variable domain: DGGITQSPKYLFRKEGQNVTLSCEQNLNHDAMYWYRQDPGQGLRLIYYSQIVNDFQKGDIAEGYSVSREKKESFPLTVTSAQKNPTAFYLCASSRTGAQKGREQYFGPGTRLTVT.

The V and J genes are TRBV7-2 and TRBJ2-7; D is perhaps TRBD2 (6 bases). V was clipped by 1 base and J by 6 bases, with 16 bases between them. Per the germline V gene, CDR1 is SGHTA and CDR2 is FQGNSA. This CDR3 contains 15 residues. The CDR3 region is CASSLGWRGVSEQYF. Here the CDR3 DNA reads TGTGCCAGCAGCTTAGGGTGGCGGGGCGTCTCCGAGCAGTACTTC.

The CDR3 sequence is CASSGGQGAEQYF. CDR3 bases: TGTGCCAGCAGCGGAGGACAGGGGGCCGAGCAGTACTTC. The J gene is TRBJ2-7, the V gene TRBV7-6; 11 positions match TRBD1. This CDR3 is 13 amino acids long. The V and J ends lost 5 bases and 6 bases, in that order; junction bases with no gene match: 3. Germline CDR1 reads SGHVS; CDR2 reads FNYEAQ.

This clone occurred a few times. J is TRBJ2-3 and V is TRBV4-3; D is possibly TRBD2 (6 bases). Trimming pared 1 base from V and 0 bases from J, leaving 17 bases between. This CDR3 region has 18 residues. Germline assignment: CDR1 LGHNA and CDR2 YSLEER. CDR3 in amino acids: CASSQALRSGGSTDTQYF. CDR3 in DNA: TGCGCCAGCAGCCAAGCCCTAAGGAGTGGAGGGAGCACAGATACGCAGTATTTT.

This chain uses TRBV29-1 with TRBJ1-5; possibly TRBD1 for D (5 bases). Trimming cost V 4 bases and J 0 bases, with 7 bases left between them. CDR1 and CDR2 from the germline V gene are SQVTM and ANQGSEA. This CDR3 comprises 13 residues. The CDR3 coding sequence is TGCAGCGTTGCAGGGAATAGCAATCAGCCCCAGCATTTT. Translating it yields CSVAGNSNQPQHF.

This chain uses TRBV6-5 with TRBJ1-6; D unresolved. The V gene's germline CDR1 is MNHEY and CDR2 SVGAGI. Trimming took 7 bases from V and 6 from J, leaving 13 bases between them. The CDR3 totals 14 residues. The DNA for the CDR3 is TGTGCCAGCAAACGAACTCGGTTTAATTCACCCCTCCACTTT. Translated, it gives CASKRTRFNSPLHF.

V usage is TRBV5-6 and J usage is TRBJ2-5; D is undetermined. V was trimmed by 5 bases and J by 3 bases, leaving 5 bases between them. In germline, CDR1 is SGHDT, CDR2 YYEEEE. This CDR3 contains 11 residues. The CDR3 nucleotides read TGTGCCAGCAGGCGAGAAGAGACCCAGTACTTC. It yields the protein CASRREETQYF.

The genes are TRBV11-1 and TRBJ2-1; 12 nucleotides align to TRBD2. The CDR3 runs to 15 residues. Germline lookup yields CDR1 SGHAT and CDR2 FQDESV (reference sequence). V was clipped by 5 bases and J by 4 bases; unmatched bases: 3. CDR3: CASSVTSGSYNEQFF. CDR3 coding DNA: TGTGCCAGCAGCGTGACTAGCGGGAGTTACAATGAGCAGTTCTTC.

This chain links TRBV25-1 with TRBJ1-6; a weak D match, TRBD1 (5 bases). The CDR3 has 13 amino acids. Trimming took 2 bases from V and 7 from J, leaving 6 bases between them. Per germline, CDR1 MGHDK and CDR2 SYGVNS. CDR3 protein: CASSEGGNSPLHF. CDR3 bases: TGTGCCAGCAGTGAAGGGGGGAATTCACCCCTCCACTTT.

The chain has TRBV6-5 and TRBJ2-7; tentatively, D is TRBD1 (6 bases). CDR3 length: 14 amino acids. In germline, CDR1 is MNHEY, CDR2 SVGAGI. V lost 6 bases, J lost 2 bases, and 14 bases lay in between. In DNA form, the CDR3 reads TGTGCCAGCAGGGTCTCCAGGGGAACCTACGAGCAGTACTTC. Its translation: CASRVSRGTYEQYF.